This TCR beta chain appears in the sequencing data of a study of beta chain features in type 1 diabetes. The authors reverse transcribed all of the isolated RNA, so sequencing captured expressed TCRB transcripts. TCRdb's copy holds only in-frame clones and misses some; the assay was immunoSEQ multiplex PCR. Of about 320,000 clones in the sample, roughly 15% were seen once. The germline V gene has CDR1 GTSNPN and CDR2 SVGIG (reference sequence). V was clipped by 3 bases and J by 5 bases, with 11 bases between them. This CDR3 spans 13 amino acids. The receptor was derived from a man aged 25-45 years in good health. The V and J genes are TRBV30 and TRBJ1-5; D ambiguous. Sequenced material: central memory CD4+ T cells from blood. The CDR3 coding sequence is TGTGCCTGGAGCCGAGGGAGGGATCAGCCCCAGCATTTT. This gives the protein CAWSRGRDQPQHF.